This entry lists 19 T cell receptor beta chains sequenced from one sample in a study of regulatory T cells in long-lasting Graves disease. Time point described: newly diagnosed GD, antithyroid drugs for less than 3 months. PBMCs were the source of the RNA used for TCR sequencing. HTBI primers from iRepertoire and Arm-PCR of CDR3 regions yielded the TCR beta libraries. TCRdb itself ran the multiplex PCR reads through MiXCR, one entry per CDR3 protein. This sample carries around 480,000 distinct CDR3 sequences, about 16% of them seen once, and the ten largest clones take roughly 25%. This same sample was also taken into another study, of T cells in Graves' hyperthyroidism and ophthalmopathy.

This sample comprised peripheral blood mononuclear cells (PBMCs), obtained at new diagnosis, from a patient treated with antithyroid drugs. These receptors came from a woman between 40 and 65 years old with Graves disease.

The chain couples TRBV19 to TRBJ2-5, with D hard to call. Germline V lookup: CDR1 LNHDA, CDR2 SQIVND (reference sequence). With 5 bases removed from V and 5 bases from J, the gap between germline ends came to 18 bases. This CDR3 has 15 residues. CDR3 sequence (DNA): TGTGCCAGTAGTTCACAGAACTCACCCGGGGAGACCCAGTACTTC. Protein sequence: CASSSQNSPGETQYF.

Remarks on this clonotype: This may be a read error: a much more frequent sequence differs by one nucleotide. The chain couples TRBV20-1 to TRBJ2-1; 7 positions agree with TRBD2. J was trimmed by 3 bases and V by 4 bases; bases with no gene match: 12. The V gene's germline CDR1 is DFQATT and CDR2 SNEGSKA (reference sequence). The CDR3 has 16 residues. In DNA, the CDR3 is TGCAGTGCTAACTCGGGGGGACCTAGCTGCTACAATGAGCAGTTCTTC. Translation gives CSANSGGPSCYNEQFF.

As regards this clonotype: A junction boundary mismatches the germline segment, possibly from a read error. The DNA of the CDR3 is TGCGCCGGCAGTGAGGGCTCAGGGCCTAACACCGGGGAGCTGTTTTTT. Its translation: CAGSEGSGPNTGELFF. The chain joins TRBV10-1 to TRBJ2-2; D assignment may be TRBD1 or TRBD2 (5 bases each). Germline assignment: CDR1 WNHNN and CDR2 SYGVQD (reference sequence). The CDR3 extends over 16 amino acids.

There are many counts of this clonotype. The chain couples TRBV18 to TRBJ1-1; D is unclear. The CDR3 has 14 amino acids. Germline V lookup: CDR1 KGHSH, CDR2 LQKENI. V lost 2 bases and J lost 0, with 7 bases in between. The CDR3 nucleotides are TGTGCCAGCTCACCAAAAGGGCTGAACACTGAAGCTTTCTTT. Encoded protein: CASSPKGLNTEAFF.

There are many counts of this clonotype. The V and J genes are TRBV11-3 and TRBJ2-1, with D hard to call. Trimming cost V 1 base and J 5 bases, with 9 bases left between them. The CDR3 length is 14 residues. CDR1 is SGHNT and CDR2 is YENEEA in the germline V gene. The CDR3 bases are TGTGCCAGCAGCTTAGCTCCGGGCCACAATGAGCAGTTCTTC. Protein: CASSLAPGHNEQFF.

This clonotype occurred a few times. The rearrangement joins TRBV7-8 to TRBJ1-2; possible D gene TRBD1, 6 bases. Germline V gives CDR1 SGHVS, CDR2 FQNEAQ. The CDR3 spans 14 residues. Trimming left V 2 bases short and J 3 bases short, with 10 bases between. The CDR3 protein is CASSLPGADYGYTF. In DNA, the CDR3 is TGTGCCAGCAGCTTACCGGGGGCTGACTATGGCTACACCTTC.

In regard to this clonotype: Given a much more abundant clone one base away, this may be a read error. The chain recombines TRBV5-1 with TRBJ1-1; 9 bases agree with TRBD1. The V gene end was trimmed by 0 bases and the J gene end by 6 bases; junction bases not matched to a gene: 6. Germline CDR1 SGHRS, CDR2 YFSETQ. The CDR3 has 15 amino acids. DNA for the CDR3: TGCGCCAGCAGCTTGGGTACAGGGGGCGCCCCTGAAGCTTTCTTT. Protein product: CASSLGTGGAPEAFF.

This clonotype was counted a few times. The gene calls are TRBV30 and TRBJ2-7, with a weak D call TRBD1 (6 bases). V shed 2 bases and J shed 4 bases, with 18 bases lying between them. Germline V gene sequence: CDR1 GTSNPN, CDR2 SVGIG (reference sequence). CDR3 length: 15 residues. The CDR3 coding sequence is TGTGCCTGGAGTCTAATAACAGGGAACCAATACGAGCAGTACTTC. It translates to CAWSLITGNQYEQYF.

This chain links TRBV20-1 with TRBJ2-3; D might be TRBD1 or TRBD2, each matching 5 bases. There are 14 residues in the CDR3. CDR1 is DFQATT and CDR2 is SNEGSKA in the germline V gene (reference sequence). V shed 6 bases and J shed 0 bases, with 13 bases lying between them. CDR3 residues: CSAAGTGSTDTQYF. The DNA for the CDR3 is TGCAGTGCGGCCGGGACGGGGAGCACAGATACGCAGTATTTT.

V and J are TRBV28 and TRBJ1-2; 9 nucleotides match TRBD1. Trimming cost V 0 bases and J 8 bases; bases outside gene matches: 4. This CDR3 spans 14 amino acids. The germline gives CDR1 MDHEN, CDR2 SYDVKM. CDR3 in DNA: TGTGCCAGCAGTTTATGGGGACAGGGAGGGGGCTACACCTTC. Translation gives CASSLWGQGGGYTF.

The J gene is TRBJ1-1, the V gene TRBV5-1; D is uncertain. The germline CDR1 and CDR2 sequences are SGHRS and YFSETQ. With 3 bases removed from V and 1 base from J, the gap between germline ends came to 7 bases. This CDR3 has 13 amino acids. CDR3 sequence (DNA): TGCGCCAGCAGCTCGGGCGAGAACACTGAAGCTTTCTTT. Its translation: CASSSGENTEAFF.

The sample holds many counts of this clonotype. The chain joins TRBV24-1 to TRBJ2-1; a weak D match, TRBD2 (7 bases). From germline, CDR1 is KGHDR and CDR2 SFDVKD. The CDR3 has 16 residues. V lost 6 bases, J lost 6 bases, and 20 bases lay in between. CDR3 loop: CATSSRGAASRNEQFF. The DNA of the CDR3 is TGTGCCACCAGTAGCCGGGGGGCGGCTAGCCGCAATGAGCAGTTCTTC.

This clonotype was recorded at least ten times. The chain recombines TRBV11-3 with TRBJ2-1, with a tentative D call TRBD1 (5 bases). The CDR3 length is 13 residues. V lost 4 bases and J lost 9, with 13 bases in between. Germline-derived CDR1 and CDR2 are SGHNT and YENEEA. The CDR3 DNA follows: TGTGCCAGCAGCTCTTCTTGGGGCGCTGAGCAGTTCTTC. It specifies CASSSSWGAEQFF.

This clonotype showed up many times. The V gene is TRBV28, the J gene TRBJ1-1; D remains ambiguous. The germline CDR1 and CDR2 sequences are MDHEN and SYDVKM. The CDR3 has 11 amino acids. V lost 7 bases and J lost 7, with 10 bases in between. The CDR3 region has the DNA TGTGCCAGCAAAACCTACAGTGAAGCTTTCTTT. It codes for CASKTYSEAFF.

The genes are TRBV9 and TRBJ1-4, with D possibly matching TRBD1 (6 bases). Trimming took off 4 bases at V and 7 bases at J, with 14 bases between the two ends. The CDR3 length is 14 residues. CDR1 and CDR2 (germline): SGDLS, YYNGEE. As DNA, the CDR3 is TGTGCCAGCAGCCTTGGAGGGGGGACTGAAAAACTGTTTTTT. It is translated as CASSLGGGTEKLFF.

This clonotype was seen repeatedly, ten times or more. CDR3 nucleotide sequence: TGTGCCAGCAGCCTCCCCAGGGTGTTGCGCACAGATACGCAGTATTTT. Protein sequence: CASSLPRVLRTDTQYF. The gene calls are TRBV7-8 and TRBJ2-3, with a weak D call TRBD1 (5 bases). CDR3 length: 16 amino acids. Germline V CDR1 and CDR2: SGHVS, FQNEAQ. V was pared by 5 bases and J by 1 base, with 16 bases between.

This clonotype was observed many times. The germline gene is not matched at one end of the junction; a read error may be the cause. V and J are TRBV5-1 and TRBJ1-5, with D possibly matching TRBD1 (6 bases). The V gene's germline CDR1 is SGHRS and CDR2 YFSETQ. The CDR3 spans 15 residues. CDR3 coding DNA: TGTGCCAGCAGCTCTGGACAGACGAGCAATCAGCCCCAGCATTTT. Its protein product is CASSSGQTSNQPQHF.

This clonotype was recorded at least ten times. This chain joins TRBV2 and TRBJ2-2; maybe TRBD2 (6 bases). This CDR3 region has 17 residues. The V gene's germline CDR1 is SNHLY and CDR2 FYNNEI. Trimming took off 6 bases at V and 0 bases at J, with 17 bases between the two ends. The CDR3 region has the DNA TGTGCCAGCAGAACCGGATCCGGGACTTCGAACACCGGGGAGCTGTTTTTT. Protein product: CASRTGSGTSNTGELFF.

This clonotype was detected ten times or more. The gene calls are TRBV13 and TRBJ1-2; 8 bases are shared with TRBD1. Germline CDR1 reads PRHDT; CDR2 reads FYEKMQ (reference sequence). J was trimmed by 3 bases and V by 4 bases; bases with no gene match: 4. CDR3 length: 14 residues. The CDR3, as DNA: TGTGCCAGCAGCTCCCCGGACAGGGACTATGGCTACACCTTC. The encoded protein is CASSSPDRDYGYTF.